A selection of T cell receptor beta chains follows, all from one sample in a study of blood T cell repertoires in COVID-19. Some clones are missing from TCRdb's copy, which holds only in-frame ones; the method was immunoSEQ multiplex PCR. The sample shows about 240,000 clones, approximately 82% of them seen only once. The sequenced sample consisted of peripheral blood. These receptors came from a man between 25 and 39 years old who had recovered from COVID-19. Both conserved end residues are part of each CDR3. D genes are given only for firm matches. Where a row states a size, it is once, few, many or the class of an expanded clone; other rows omit it.

v_call	d_call	j_call	clone_size	cdr3_aa	cdr3_nt
TRBV5-1	-	TRBJ1-1	-	CASSLDRVVVEAFF	TGCGCCAGCAGCTTGGACAGGGTAGTGGTTGAAGCTTTCTTT
TRBV6-4	TRBD2	TRBJ2-3	few	CASSEIAGGSTDTQYF	TGTGCCAGCAGTGAGATAGCGGGGGGGTCGACAGATACGCAGTATTTT
TRBV7-9	TRBD2	TRBJ2-3	-	CTQTGGPTDTQYF	TGTACCCAGACGGGGGGGCCAACAGATACGCAGTATTTT
TRBV6-6	-	TRBJ1-5	-	CASLGGLHQPQHF	TGTGCCAGTTTGGGGGGTTTGCATCAGCCCCAGCATTTT
TRBV20-1	TRBD1	TRBJ1-2	-	CSARRQGFYTF	TGCAGTGCTAGACGACAGGGTTTCTACACCTTC
TRBV5-8	TRBD2	TRBJ2-7	-	CASSFGTDSAGGKNEQYF	TGTGCCAGCAGCTTTGGGACAGATTCAGCGGGGGGTAAGAACGAGCAGTACTTC
TRBV19	-	TRBJ2-5	-	CASSTQTAPEETQYF	TGTGCCAGTAGTACCCAGACAGCTCCAGAAGAGACCCAGTACTTC
TRBV14	TRBD1	TRBJ1-4	once	CASSPGQGNEKLFF	TGTGCCAGCAGCCCGGGACAGGGTAATGAAAAACTGTTTTTT
TRBV6-5	TRBD1	TRBJ1-6	once	CASSYSGGTYNSPLHF	TGTGCCAGCAGTTACTCAGGGGGCACCTATAATTCACCCCTCCACTTT
TRBV19	TRBD2	TRBJ2-1	-	CASSTGGDYNEQFF	TGTGCCAGTAGTACCGGGGGGGACTACAATGAGCAGTTCTTC
TRBV5-8	TRBD2	TRBJ2-1	-	CASWGLARNEQFF	TGTGCCAGCTGGGGACTAGCCCGGAATGAGCAGTTCTTC
TRBV11-2	TRBD2	TRBJ2-5	-	CASSLSRGLAGQETQYF	TGTGCCAGCAGCTTATCGAGGGGACTAGCGGGACAAGAGACCCAGTACTTC
TRBV2	TRBD2	TRBJ2-2	-	CASTRLAGGGTTGELFF	TGTGCCAGCACCAGACTAGCGGGGGGCGGTACCACCGGGGAGCTGTTTTTT
TRBV11-2	TRBD1	TRBJ1-1	-	CASSLAVGGRGNTEAFF	TGTGCCAGCAGCTTAGCTGTAGGGGGCCGGGGGAACACTGAAGCTTTCTTT
TRBV29-1	-	TRBJ2-6	-	CSVESPRVASGANVLTF	TGCAGCGTTGAATCTCCCAGGGTGGCTTCTGGGGCCAACGTCCTGACTTTC
TRBV7-6	TRBD1	TRBJ2-3	-	CASSARTGGVTDTQYF	TGTGCCAGCAGCGCGCGGACAGGGGGTGTTACAGATACGCAGTATTTT
TRBV9	TRBD1	TRBJ2-1	-	CASSIQGALNEQFF	TGTGCCAGCAGCATACAGGGGGCGCTTAATGAGCAGTTCTTC
TRBV21-1	-	TRBJ1-2	-	CAKMTGGKDGYTF	TGTGCCAAAATGACAGGGGGCAAGGATGGCTACACCTTC
TRBV7-2	TRBD2	TRBJ2-1	-	CASSLGLAGYNEQFF	TGTGCCAGCAGCTTAGGGCTAGCGGGCTACAATGAGCAGTTCTTC
TRBV5-6	TRBD2	TRBJ2-3	-	CASSQLAGGGGPDTQYF	TGTGCCAGCAGCCAACTAGCGGGAGGAGGGGGCCCAGATACGCAGTATTTT
TRBV5-1	TRBD2	TRBJ2-1	-	CASSRGGSSYNEQFF	TGCGCCAGCAGCCGCGGGGGAAGCTCCTACAATGAGCAGTTCTTC
TRBV5-1	-	TRBJ1-4	-	CASSLQGTNNEKLFF	TGCGCCAGCAGCTTGCAGGGGACAAATAATGAAAAACTGTTTTTT
TRBV6-5	TRBD1	TRBJ1-1	-	CASRQTGGGSEAFF	TGTGCCAGCAGGCAGACAGGGGGAGGGTCTGAAGCTTTCTTT
TRBV28	TRBD1	TRBJ2-5	-	CASSPGTGKETQYF	TGTGCCAGCAGTCCTGGGACAGGGAAAGAGACCCAGTACTTC
TRBV28	-	TRBJ2-6	-	CASSPYSRTVSGANVLTF	TGTGCCAGCAGTCCCTACTCACGGACAGTCTCTGGGGCCAACGTCCTGACTTTC
TRBV24-1	-	TRBJ1-5	many	CATSDLGRNQPQHF	TGTGCCACCAGTGATTTGGGGCGCAATCAGCCCCAGCATTTT
TRBV19	-	TRBJ1-5	-	CASNMGLSNQPQHF	TGTGCCAGTAATATGGGGCTTAGCAATCAGCCCCAGCATTTT
TRBV13	-	TRBJ1-2	-	CASSSNQGGYTF	TGTGCCAGCAGCTCCAACCAGGGGGGCTACACCTTC
TRBV7-3	-	TRBJ2-5	once	CASSLTLRGSGVETQYF	TGTGCCAGCAGCTTAACGTTACGGGGGAGTGGGGTGGAGACCCAGTACTTC
TRBV5-1	-	TRBJ1-5	-	CASSLSGDSNQPQHF	TGCGCCAGCAGCTTGTCGGGGGACAGCAATCAGCCCCAGCATTTT
TRBV19	-	TRBJ2-1	-	CASSLQGSSYNEQFF	TGTGCCAGTAGTTTGCAGGGTAGCTCCTACAATGAGCAGTTCTTC
TRBV10-3	-	TRBJ2-2	-	CAISSILLRGLNTGELFF	TGTGCCATCAGTAGCATCCTCCTACGGGGATTGAACACCGGGGAGCTGTTTTTT
TRBV10-1	-	TRBJ2-3	-	CASSDGHGPSTDTQYF	TGCGCCAGCAGTGACGGACATGGGCCTAGCACAGATACGCAGTATTTT
TRBV15	-	TRBJ2-3	-	CATSRDSRGHTDTQYF	TGTGCCACCAGCAGAGATTCTCGGGGACACACAGATACGCAGTATTTT